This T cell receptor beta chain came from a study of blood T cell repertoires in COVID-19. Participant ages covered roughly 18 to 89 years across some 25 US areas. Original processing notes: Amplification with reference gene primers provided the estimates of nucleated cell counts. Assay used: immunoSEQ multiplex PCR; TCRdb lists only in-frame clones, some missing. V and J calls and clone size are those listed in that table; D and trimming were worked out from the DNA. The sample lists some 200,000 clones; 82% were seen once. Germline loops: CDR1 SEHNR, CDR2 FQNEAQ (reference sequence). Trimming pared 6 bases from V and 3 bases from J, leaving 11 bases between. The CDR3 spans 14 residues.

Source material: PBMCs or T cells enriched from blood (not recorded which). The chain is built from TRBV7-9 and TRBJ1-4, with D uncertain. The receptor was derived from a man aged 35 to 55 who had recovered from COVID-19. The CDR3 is CASSRPGANEKLFF. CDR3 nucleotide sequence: TGTGCCAGCAGTCGTCCCGGGGCTAATGAAAAACTGTTTTTT.